One sample yielded the 17 T cell receptor beta chains listed below, sequenced in a study of Ad26.COV2.S vaccination and SARS-CoV-2 variants. Treatment here: approximately 18 received Ad26.COV2.S at low or high dose, single or two shots; several received placebo; per-sample allocation not given. Samples were taken on day 63 after the first vaccine or placebo injection. Only in-frame clones appear in the TCRdb table, and some are missing; sequencing was by immunoSEQ multiplex PCR. The sample carries roughly 300,000 clones, roughly 90% recorded once. Source: peripheral blood, taken in a trial of Ad26.COV2.S vaccine versus placebo. All receptors derive from a person aged 18-60 years who received the Ad26.COV2.S COVID-19 vaccine or a placebo.

V is TRBV6-4 and J is TRBJ2-1; weak D call: TRBD1 (5 bases). This CDR3 is built from 12 residues. Deletions cut 4 bases from V and 7 bases from J, with 8 bases between. Germline loops: CDR1 MRHNA, CDR2 SNTAGT. Here the CDR3 DNA reads TGTGCCAGCAGTGCAGGGCTTAATGAGCAGTTCTTC. Its translation is CASSAGLNEQFF.

This clone was recorded a few times. V usage is TRBV5-1 and J usage is TRBJ1-2; D is unclear. CDR3 length: 12 amino acids. Germline CDR1 SGHRS, CDR2 YFSETQ. Trimming removed 5 bases from V and 1 base from J, with 6 bases in between. The CDR3 region is CASSGDNYGYTF. The CDR3 DNA reads as TGCGCCAGCAGTGGGGATAACTATGGCTACACCTTC.

This chain uses TRBV3-1 (or the pseudogene TRBV3-2) with TRBJ1-5; D remains ambiguous. Germline V gene data show CDR1 as LGHDT and CDR2 as YNNKEL (reference sequence). V lost 2 bases and J 5 bases, leaving 13 bases between the germline ends. CDR3 length equals 15 residues. DNA of the CDR3: TGTGCCAGCAGCCAACATAGGTACCCCGATCAGCCCCAGCATTTT. This translates into CASSQHRYPDQPQHF.

The V gene is TRBV6-2 or TRBV6-3, the J gene TRBJ1-1; the D gene is possibly TRBD1 (5 bases). The CDR3 is made up of 16 amino acids. Looked up from germline, CDR1 is MNHEY and CDR2 is SVGEGT. V lost 3 bases to trimming and J lost 1 base, with 15 bases between them. In DNA form, the CDR3 reads TGTGCCAGCAGTTATTTGGCCGCAGGGCCGAACACTGAAGCTTTCTTT. Its translation: CASSYLAAGPNTEAFF.

The chain links TRBV2 to TRBJ2-7; a possible D gene is TRBD2 (5 bases). V was shortened by 6 bases and J by 0 bases, with 15 bases between the two germline ends. This CDR3 spans 15 amino acids. CDR1 and CDR2 (germline): SNHLY, FYNNEI. CDR3 sequence reads: CASRISREFSYEQYF. For the CDR3, the DNA is TGTGCCAGCAGGATTTCACGGGAATTCTCCTACGAGCAGTACTTC.

The rearrangement uses TRBV28 and TRBJ1-1, with a tentative D call TRBD1 (6 bases). This CDR3 has 15 residues. CDR1 and CDR2 (germline): MDHEN, SYDVKM. V gave up 4 bases and J gave up 5 bases, with 17 bases separating them. CDR3 residues: CASSYGMGGRTEAFF. CDR3 nucleotides: TGTGCCAGCAGTTACGGAATGGGGGGCCGGACTGAAGCTTTCTTT.

This clone was observed once. The rearrangement links TRBV4-3 to TRBJ2-7, with D possibly being TRBD2 (5 bases). The V gene's germline CDR1 is LGHNA and CDR2 YSLEER. The CDR3 loop spans 15 amino acids. V was shortened by 2 bases and J by 1 base, with 12 bases between the two germline ends. The CDR3 loop reads CASSQFWGASYEQYF. DNA of the CDR3: TGCGCCAGCAGCCAATTCTGGGGAGCTTCCTACGAGCAGTACTTC.

The chain employs TRBV9 and TRBJ2-7; possible D gene TRBD1, 7 bases. This CDR3 contains 14 residues. Trimming removed 4 bases at V and 2 bases at J, with 13 bases between. The germline gives CDR1 SGDLS, CDR2 YYNGEE. CDR3 coding DNA: TGTGCCAGCAGCCCCGGAGGGGGCCCCTACGAGCAGTACTTC. It codes for CASSPGGGPYEQYF.

Turning to this clone: Other DNA sequences of this sample code for an identical CDR3. The chain uses TRBV19 and TRBJ2-7; D might be TRBD1 (6 bases). This CDR3 is built from 15 residues. Per germline, CDR1 LNHDA and CDR2 SQIVND (reference sequence). The V and J ends lost 5 bases and 0 bases respectively, with 14 bases between them. The CDR3 region has the DNA TGTGCCAGTAGTTCCTTAGCAGGGGCCTCCTACGAGCAGTACTTC. Translation: CASSSLAGASYEQYF.

The gene calls are TRBV18 and TRBJ1-1; D is unclear. This CDR3 spans 11 amino acids. V lost 2 bases to trimming and J lost 2 bases, with 0 bases between them. In germline, CDR1 is KGHSH, CDR2 LQKENI. This chain's CDR3 is CASSPNTEAFF. Here the CDR3 DNA reads TGTGCCAGCTCACCAAACACTGAAGCTTTCTTT.

The CDR3 DNA sequence: TGTGCCAGCAGGCCCGGGGGCCCTCAGCCCCAGCATTTT. It yields the protein CASRPGGPQPQHF. The chain combines TRBV6-6 with TRBJ1-5; TRBD1 is a possible D gene (6 bases). Trimming shortened V by 6 bases and J by 6 bases, and 12 bases separated the two germline ends. Germline V gene sequence: CDR1 MNHNY, CDR2 SVGAGI (reference sequence). This CDR3 spans 13 amino acids.

V is TRBV19 and J is TRBJ2-4, with unresolved D. Looked up from germline, CDR1 is LNHDA and CDR2 is SQIVND (reference sequence). With 6 bases removed from V and 1 base from J, the gap between germline ends came to 7 bases. This CDR3 is 13 amino acids long. CDR3 coding DNA: TGTGCCAGTAGAAGGAAGGCCAAAAACATTCAGTACTTC. It yields the protein CASRRKAKNIQYF.

The chain carries TRBV19 and TRBJ2-5; D gene ambiguous. The germline CDR1 and CDR2 sequences are LNHDA and SQIVND (reference sequence). V was clipped by 6 bases and J by 3 bases, with 11 bases between them. The CDR3 covers 13 residues. CDR3 nucleotides: TGTGCCAGTAGGCGGAGAGGAGAAGAGACCCAGTACTTC. This sequence encodes CASRRRGEETQYF. The variable domain in full, completed from reference TRBV19 and TRBJ2-5, reads DGGITQSPKYLFRKEGQNVTLSCEQNLNHDAMYWYRQDPGQGLRLIYYSQIVNDFQKGDIAEGYSVSREKKESFPLTVTSAQKNPTAFYLCASRRRGEETQYFGPGTRLLVL.

The CDR3 region has the DNA TGTGCCAGCAGTTTCATTTCCGGGACGGAGTTCTCCTACGAGCAGTACTTC. Amino acids: CASSFISGTEFSYEQYF. V and J are TRBV28 and TRBJ2-7; D may be TRBD1 or TRBD2 (5 bases each). The ends were cut back, 3 bases at V and 0 bases at J, with 18 bases in the middle. The CDR3 is made up of 17 amino acids. Germline lookup yields CDR1 MDHEN and CDR2 SYDVKM. The entire variable domain, with the rest obtained from reference TRBV28 and TRBJ2-7, is as follows: DVKVTQSSRYLVKRTGEKVFLECVQDMDHENMFWYRQDPGLGLRLIYFSYDVKMKEKGDIPEGYSVSREKKERFSLILESASTNQTSMYLCASSFISGTEFSYEQYFGPGTRLTVT.

V usage is TRBV7-8 and J usage is TRBJ1-5; no clear D gene. Per the germline V gene, CDR1 is SGHVS and CDR2 is FQNEAQ. The CDR3 contains 16 residues. V was clipped by 1 base and J by 7 bases, with 17 bases between them. In nucleotides, the CDR3 is TGTGCCAGCAGCTTAGGAGGGCAGGCAGTGGGGCAGCCCCAGCATTTT. It translates to CASSLGGQAVGQPQHF.

The V call is TRBV4-3, the J call TRBJ2-5; 9 bases are a match to TRBD2. This CDR3 comprises 18 residues. The trim removed 1 base at V and 2 bases at J, leaving 11 bases unmatched. From germline, CDR1 is LGHNA and CDR2 YSLEER. CDR3 residues: CASSQGGLAGLGQETQYF. The DNA for the CDR3 is TGCGCCAGCAGCCAAGGAGGCCTAGCGGGGTTGGGGCAAGAGACCCAGTACTTC.

Points on this clone: The same CDR3 is also encoded by other DNA sequences in this sample. V is TRBV12-3 or TRBV12-4 and J is TRBJ1-2; the D gene is possibly TRBD1 (5 bases). Deletions cut 1 base from V and 8 bases from J, with 8 bases between. The CDR3 runs to 12 residues. This chain's CDR3 is CASSLGGRGYTF. CDR3 coding DNA: TGTGCCAGCAGTTTAGGGGGCAGGGGCTACACCTTC.